The present TCR beta chain was sequenced within a study of tumor-infiltrating lymphocytes in primary liver carcinoma (dated by TCRdb to about 2017). As for the study more broadly: Surgical resection was performed in China between late 2015 and early 2016 on roughly 5 patients with histopathologically diagnosed primary liver carcinoma. Of the five patients, three men and two women aged 30 to 69 years, four had hepatocellular carcinoma and one had combined HCC and intrahepatic cholangiocarcinoma. The tumors of the five patients were staged as T1-T3 N0M0, with maximum diameters ranging from roughly 4.2 to 10 cm. Each sample produced roughly 3.5 to 8 million productive TCRbeta reads, and read depth showed no significant difference between tissue types. For each liver tumor, the study sampled five regions along with adjacent normal tissue and blood, and applied TCRbeta repertoire sequencing, expression microarrays and whole-exome sequencing. A total of 35 or so specimens from 5 patients went through TCRbeta repertoire sequencing, namely 25 tumor regions, 5 adjacent noncancerous liver tissues and 5 peripheral blood samples. High reproducibility was observed for the technical replicate repertoires, with mean shared-clone rates near 0.89 and correlation coefficients above 0.98. Broad study findings and their caveats: Only the TCR beta chain was sequenced, so true repertoire diversity is likely underestimated because unpaired alpha chains were not captured. Because the samples were bulk and unsorted, CD4+ and CD8+ T cell repertoires could not be compared. Consistent with antigen-driven expansion, pairs of tumor regions showed higher repertoire overlap (mean roughly 35%) than either tumor-adjacent pairs (approximately 17%) or tumor-blood pairs (roughly 15%). The study included only four to six patients, and the authors note findings should be validated in a larger study. A significantly larger repertoire fraction was made up by the top 250 clones in tumors than in blood (p = 0.039).

V is trimmed back by 10 bases and J by 6 bases, and the junction contains 8 bases that no gene match accounts for. Including the terminal cysteine and phenylalanine, the CDR3 comprises 13 residues. CDR3 DNA is the only sequence kept; it has 39 bases, read in frame from the first base. The germline V gene encodes CDR1 ENHRY and CDR2 SYGVKD. Blood RNA was extracted from unsorted whole blood with TRIzol reagent; germline DNA came from the DNeasy Blood & Tissue kit. At the time of sampling, the patients had chronic HBV infection and had not received any treatment. Before surgery, approximately 4 milliliters of peripheral blood were collected into K2EDTA tubes. Starting from about 500 ng total RNA, TCRbeta-specific cDNA was produced by reverse transcription with a constant-region primer and ProtoScript II reverse transcriptase. Three nested multiplex PCR rounds, following a slightly modified ARM-PCR procedure, were used to build the TCRbeta libraries. The first two PCR rounds used multiplex TRBV1-TRBV30 forward primers with a Cbeta reverse primer, each for about 10 cycles. Sample barcodes and Illumina adapters were attached in a final 25-cycle PCR using Deep VentR polymerase. Before sequencing, amplicons of 200-500 bp were gel-purified using a QIAquick gel extraction kit. The TCRbeta amplicons were sequenced with 250-bp paired-end reads on an Illumina HiSeq 2500. Processing in the source paper ran as follows. Reads were quality-trimmed with Trimmomatic v0.33, and paired reads were merged with FLASH v1.2.11 to recover full CDR3 sequences. V, D and J germline segments were assigned to the rearranged TCRbeta sequences using MiGEC v1.2.1b. Clonotype statistics and Shannon-Wiener diversity indices were calculated with VDJtools v1.0.0. Except for diversity analysis, only the 250 most abundant clonotypes of each sample were used in subsequent analyses to reduce sampling bias. TCRdb itself trimmed the public reads at Q25 with fastp, ran MiXCR and retained productive beta chains. Each entry merges the rows of one CDR3 protein and shows their most common DNA and genes. The V and J calls, along with clone size, are taken from TCRdb and not from the paper's own processing. Counted in this sample were about 180,000 distinct CDR3 sequences; about 60% of them appeared once. The top ten clonotypes cover approximately 68% of the sample.

In its sample, this clonotype was seen many times. It lacks a known antigen. Within one base of it there is no much larger clone, and no base qualities were kept. Sequenced sample: peripheral blood. This TCR was recovered from a man between 35 and 55 years old with primary liver carcinoma and hepatitis B virus infection. The rearrangement combines TRBV10-3 with TRBJ2-1; a stretch of 8 junction bases matches TRBD2. Read as DNA, the sequence is TGTGCCACCCAAGCGGGAGAGGGCAATGAGCAGTTCTTC. This gives the protein CATQAGEGNEQFF.